This T cell receptor beta chain was documented in a study of blood T cells in healthy people across ages. Points on this clonotype: At one end, the junction sequence differs from germline, possibly due to a read error.

The second PCR ran roughly 6 to 12 cycles with a sample-barcoded 5' primer and J-beta primers. A single record per CDR3 protein comes from TCRdb applying MiXCR to the 5' RACE reads. This sample has approximately 830,000 distinct CDR3 sequences; 60% to 80% occur once, and the top ten carry around a quarter. CDR1 is SGHRS and CDR2 is YFSETQ in the germline V gene. The CDR3 totals 14 residues. The rearrangement joins TRBV5-1 to TRBJ2-5; 8 bases line up with TRBD2. The sequencing sample was made of blood. This clonotype was obtained from a man aged 25-45 years in good health. CDR3 loop: CASSLAGIQETQYF. CDR3 DNA: TGTGCCAGCAGCTTAGCGGGGATCCAAGAGACCCAGTACTTC.